These 9 T cell receptor beta chains share one sample of origin, sequenced in a study of T cell changes during pregnancy in multiple sclerosis. Data came from immunoSEQ multiplex PCR; TCRdb stores just in-frame clones and leaves some out. The sample contains 45,000 to 65,000 clones, approximately 94% of which appear only once. The source was CD8+ T cells from peripheral blood mononuclear cells, collected in the third trimester of pregnancy. The receptors derive from a female donor with multiple sclerosis, enrolled in a pregnancy study.

The genes are TRBV5-4 and TRBJ2-7; TRBD2 agrees at 7 bases. V shed 0 bases, J shed 3 bases, and the junction held 3 bases outside the gene matches. Looked up from germline, CDR1 is SGHNT and CDR2 is YYREEE (reference sequence). This CDR3 contains 14 residues. In nucleotides, the CDR3 is TGTGCCAGCAGCTTGGGCGGGAGTATCTACGAGCAGTACTTC. This codes for CASSLGGSIYEQYF.

The chain links TRBV30 to TRBJ1-1; tentatively, D is TRBD1 (5 bases). The V end was cut by 2 bases, the J end by 3 bases, with 10 bases between. Germline lookup yields CDR1 GTSNPN and CDR2 SVGIG (reference sequence). This CDR3 is 13 amino acids long. As DNA, the CDR3 is TGTGCCTGGAGTCTGGACAAACACACTGAAGCTTTCTTT. Its protein product is CAWSLDKHTEAFF.

This clone was detected only once. J is TRBJ2-1 and V is TRBV6-4; 10 bases match TRBD1. Germline V gene data show CDR1 as MRHNA and CDR2 as SNTAGT. The CDR3 totals 15 residues. V lost 3 bases and J lost 3; bases outside the gene matches: 2. The CDR3, as DNA: TGTGCCAGCAGTGAGGGGACAGGGGACTACAATGAGCAGTTCTTC. Its translation: CASSEGTGDYNEQFF.

The V call is TRBV11-3, the J call TRBJ2-5; D gene ambiguous. Germline V gene lookup returns CDR1 SGHNT and CDR2 YENEEA. This CDR3 contains 14 residues. V lost 3 bases, J lost 5 bases, and 13 bases lay in between. The CDR3, as DNA: TGTGCCAGCAGCTTGTTTGCCTCTGGCGAGACCCAGTACTTC. Translating it yields CASSLFASGETQYF.

The V gene is TRBV11-2, the J gene TRBJ2-2; 7 nucleotides align to TRBD2. The CDR3 runs 17 residues. The V gene end was trimmed by 0 bases and the J gene end by 3 bases; junction bases not matched to a gene: 7. Germline assignment: CDR1 SGHAT and CDR2 FQNNGV. The CDR3 region is CASSLEGGGYDTGELFF. CDR3 nucleotide sequence: TGTGCCAGCAGCTTAGAGGGGGGAGGGTATGACACCGGGGAGCTGTTTTTT.

The J gene is TRBJ2-7, the V gene TRBV27, with D possibly matching TRBD1 (6 bases). Looked up from germline, CDR1 is MNHEY and CDR2 is SMNVEV (reference sequence). V was shortened by 3 bases and J by 6 bases, with 15 bases between the two germline ends. This CDR3 is 14 amino acids long. CDR3 sequence (DNA): TGTGCCAGCAGTTTTAGGGGGAGCTTGGGCGAGCAGTACTTC. Residues: CASSFRGSLGEQYF.

The genes are TRBV6-5 and TRBJ2-7, with a weak D call TRBD1 (6 bases). V lost 0 bases and J 3 bases, leaving 6 bases between the germline ends. Germline CDR1 and CDR2: MNHEY and SVGAGI. The CDR3 has 13 residues. DNA for the CDR3: TGTGCCAGCAGTTACTCGGACAGCTACGAGCAGTACTTC. Protein product: CASSYSDSYEQYF.

The chain couples TRBV19 to TRBJ1-1; D unresolved. The germline V gene encodes CDR1 LNHDA and CDR2 SQIVND (reference sequence). The CDR3 runs 15 residues. V was pared by 6 bases and J by 0 bases, with 14 bases between. CDR3 in DNA: TGTGCCAGTAGCAGGTCTGGGAGCCTGAACACTGAAGCTTTCTTT. Amino acid sequence: CASSRSGSLNTEAFF.

The V gene is TRBV10-1, the J gene TRBJ2-7; TRBD2 aligns across 9 bases. Germline CDR1 is WNHNN and CDR2 is SYGVQD (reference sequence). The CDR3 covers 16 residues. V was pared by 6 bases and J by 5 bases, with 14 bases of the junction left unmatched. CDR3 coding DNA: TGCGCCAGCAGCGCCTCACTAGCGGGTTCATGGGACGAGCAGTACTTC. Its translation: CASSASLAGSWDEQYF.